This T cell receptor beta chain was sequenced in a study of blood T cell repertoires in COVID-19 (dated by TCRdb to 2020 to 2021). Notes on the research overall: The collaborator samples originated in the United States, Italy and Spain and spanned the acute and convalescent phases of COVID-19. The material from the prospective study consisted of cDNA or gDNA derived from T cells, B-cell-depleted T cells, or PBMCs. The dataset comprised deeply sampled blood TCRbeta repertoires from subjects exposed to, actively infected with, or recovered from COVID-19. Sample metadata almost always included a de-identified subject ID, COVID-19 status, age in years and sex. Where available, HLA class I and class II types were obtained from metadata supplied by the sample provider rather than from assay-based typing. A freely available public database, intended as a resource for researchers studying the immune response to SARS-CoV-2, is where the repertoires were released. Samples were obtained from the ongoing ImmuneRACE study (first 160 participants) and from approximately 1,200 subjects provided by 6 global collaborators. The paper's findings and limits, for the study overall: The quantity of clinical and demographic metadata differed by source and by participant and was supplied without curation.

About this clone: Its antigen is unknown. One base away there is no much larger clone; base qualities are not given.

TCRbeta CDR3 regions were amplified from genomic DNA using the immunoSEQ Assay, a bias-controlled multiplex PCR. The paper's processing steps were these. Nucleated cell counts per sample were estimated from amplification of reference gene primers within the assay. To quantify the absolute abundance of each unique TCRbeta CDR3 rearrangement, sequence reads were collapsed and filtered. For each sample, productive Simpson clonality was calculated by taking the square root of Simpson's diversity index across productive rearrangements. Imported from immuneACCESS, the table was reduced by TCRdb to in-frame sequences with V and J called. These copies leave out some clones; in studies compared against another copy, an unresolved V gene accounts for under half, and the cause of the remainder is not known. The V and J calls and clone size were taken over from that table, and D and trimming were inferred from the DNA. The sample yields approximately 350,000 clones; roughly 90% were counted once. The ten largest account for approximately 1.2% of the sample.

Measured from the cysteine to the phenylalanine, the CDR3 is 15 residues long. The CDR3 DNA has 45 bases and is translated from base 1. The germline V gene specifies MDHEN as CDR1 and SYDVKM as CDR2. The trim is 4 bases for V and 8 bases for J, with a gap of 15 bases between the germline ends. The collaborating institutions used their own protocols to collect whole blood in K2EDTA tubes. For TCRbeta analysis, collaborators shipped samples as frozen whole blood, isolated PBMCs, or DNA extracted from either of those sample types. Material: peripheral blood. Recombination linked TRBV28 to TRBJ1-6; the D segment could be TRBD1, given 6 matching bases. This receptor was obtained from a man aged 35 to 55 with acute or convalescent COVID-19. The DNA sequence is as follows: TGTGCCAGCAGTTCGGGACGGACAGCTGATTCACCCCTCCACTTT. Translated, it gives CASSSGRTADSPLHF.